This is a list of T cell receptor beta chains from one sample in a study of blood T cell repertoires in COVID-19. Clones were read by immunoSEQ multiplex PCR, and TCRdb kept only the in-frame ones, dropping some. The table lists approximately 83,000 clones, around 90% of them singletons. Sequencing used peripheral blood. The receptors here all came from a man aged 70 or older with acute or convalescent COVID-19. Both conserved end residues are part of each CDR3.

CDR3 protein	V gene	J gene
CASSPLVADTQYF	TRBV28	TRBJ2-3
CASSEMGTSTPYEQYF	TRBV6-1	TRBJ2-7
CASKSLTAAYNEQFF	TRBV5-1	TRBJ2-1
CATSNPGEGRSPLHF	TRBV15	TRBJ1-6
CASSGLAREQYF	TRBV6-5	TRBJ2-7
CASRGGRGSGNEQFF	TRBV2	TRBJ2-1
CASRGLAANEQFF	TRBV5-1	TRBJ2-1
CASSFPDGRPYNEQFF	TRBV28	TRBJ2-1
CASSQSGERTDTQYF	TRBV7-9	TRBJ2-3
CASSLVGGGGNQPQHF	TRBV7-2	TRBJ1-5
CASSGTRGYNEQFF	TRBV2	TRBJ2-1
CASSPARGTNTGELFF	TRBV18	TRBJ2-2
CASSLGQGVPGANVLTF	TRBV27	TRBJ2-6
CADREGTAEKLFF	TRBV2	TRBJ1-4
CAWSLVGANYGYTF	TRBV30	TRBJ1-2